Listed below are T cell receptor beta chains from one sample, sequenced in a study of T cell responses to AZD1222 COVID-19 vaccine. This table comes from immunoSEQ multiplex PCR, and its TCRdb copy is limited to in-frame clones, with some not included. Among about 110,000 clones listed, more than 70% were seen once. The sequencing here drew on peripheral blood, taken on day 0 of AZD1222 vaccination. These receptor sequences come from an adult in good health. The CDR3 runs from the conserved cysteine through the conserved F or W. The D gene is left open where the match is weak. Not every row has a clone size; where given, it reads once, few, many or a size class.

D gene: TRBD1
J gene: TRBJ1-5
clone size: -
V gene: TRBV7-9
CDR3 DNA: TGTGCCAGCAGCTTTACAGGGGCGGTTAGCAATCAGCCCCAGCATTTT
CDR3 protein: CASSFTGAVSNQPQHF

D gene: -
J gene: TRBJ1-5
clone size: -
V gene: TRBV19
CDR3 DNA: TGTGCCAGTAGTAGAAGGGAGGGCAATCAGCCCCAGCATTTT
CDR3 protein: CASSRREGNQPQHF

D gene: TRBD1
J gene: TRBJ2-7
clone size: -
V gene: TRBV6-6
CDR3 DNA: TGTGCCAGCAGTTACTGGCAGGGGGAAGGTGAGCAGTACTTC
CDR3 protein: CASSYWQGEGEQYF

D gene: TRBD1
J gene: TRBJ2-7
clone size: -
V gene: TRBV4-3
CDR3 DNA: TGCGCCAGCAGCCCAACCCGGGGACAGGGGGCGGGCGAGCAGTACTTC
CDR3 protein: CASSPTRGQGAGEQYF

D gene: TRBD1
J gene: TRBJ1-4
clone size: -
V gene: TRBV5-4
CDR3 DNA: TGTGCCAGCAGCTCGGACAGGGTCGCGGAAAAACTGTTTTTT
CDR3 protein: CASSSDRVAEKLFF

D gene: -
J gene: TRBJ2-1
clone size: once
V gene: TRBV4-1
CDR3 DNA: TGCGCCAGCAGCCAAGAGTTCCGGGAGTACAATGAGCAGTTCTTC
CDR3 protein: CASSQEFREYNEQFF

D gene: -
J gene: TRBJ2-2
clone size: -
V gene: TRBV19
CDR3 DNA: TGTGCCAGTTATACAGGCCCGAACACCGGGGAGCTGTTTTTT
CDR3 protein: CASYTGPNTGELFF

D gene: TRBD2
J gene: TRBJ2-5
clone size: -
V gene: TRBV5-4
CDR3 DNA: TGTGCCAGCAGCTTCCCTAGCGGGGCACAAGAGACCCAGTACTTC
CDR3 protein: CASSFPSGAQETQYF

D gene: -
J gene: TRBJ1-3
clone size: -
V gene: TRBV12-3/TRBV12-4
CDR3 DNA: TGTGCCAGCAGGTTGTCCGCTGGAAACACCATATATTTT
CDR3 protein: CASRLSAGNTIYF

D gene: -
J gene: TRBJ1-4
clone size: -
V gene: TRBV19
CDR3 DNA: TGTGCCAGTAGTAATTGGGCTTTGTCTAATGAAAAACTGTTTTTT
CDR3 protein: CASSNWALSNEKLFF

D gene: TRBD1
J gene: TRBJ1-4
clone size: -
V gene: TRBV11-2
CDR3 DNA: TGTGCCAGCAGCCTGGGACAGGGATATGAAAAACTGTTTTTT
CDR3 protein: CASSLGQGYEKLFF

D gene: -
J gene: TRBJ2-3
clone size: once
V gene: TRBV24-1
CDR3 DNA: TGTGCCACCAGTGTTCGAGCGGATACGCAGTATTTT
CDR3 protein: CATSVRADTQYF

D gene: -
J gene: TRBJ2-7
clone size: -
V gene: TRBV28
CDR3 DNA: TGTGCCAGCAGTCCACCAGGGAAAGGCTACGAGCAGTACTTC
CDR3 protein: CASSPPGKGYEQYF

D gene: -
J gene: TRBJ1-2
clone size: -
V gene: TRBV18
CDR3 DNA: TGTGCCAGCTCAGACACTGAGACGTTTTATGGCTACACCTTC
CDR3 protein: CASSDTETFYGYTF

D gene: -
J gene: TRBJ2-5
clone size: -
V gene: TRBV29-1
CDR3 DNA: TGCAGCGTTGAGATTGGGAAGAGAGAGACCCAGTACTTC
CDR3 protein: CSVEIGKRETQYF

D gene: -
J gene: TRBJ2-2
clone size: -
V gene: TRBV7-9
CDR3 DNA: TGTGCCAGCAGCACAAGGAGGGCGAACACCGGGGAGCTGTTTTTT
CDR3 protein: CASSTRRANTGELFF

D gene: -
J gene: TRBJ1-3
clone size: once
V gene: TRBV5-1
CDR3 DNA: TGCGCCAGCAAGTCTGACTCTGGAAACACCATATATTTT
CDR3 protein: CASKSDSGNTIYF

D gene: -
J gene: TRBJ2-3
clone size: -
V gene: TRBV7-2
CDR3 DNA: TGTGCCAGCAGCCTGGGGGTAGGGGGGTCAGATACGCAGTATTTT
CDR3 protein: CASSLGVGGSDTQYF

D gene: TRBD1
J gene: TRBJ2-1
clone size: -
V gene: TRBV11-2
CDR3 DNA: TGTGCCAGCAGCCACTACAGGGGCCGGGGTGGTGAGCAGTTCTTC
CDR3 protein: CASSHYRGRGGEQFF

D gene: -
J gene: TRBJ1-1
clone size: -
V gene: TRBV28
CDR3 DNA: TGTGCCAGCAGTGTGGAAAGGCTTAACACTGAAGCTTTCTTT
CDR3 protein: CASSVERLNTEAFF

D gene: TRBD2
J gene: TRBJ2-7
clone size: -
V gene: TRBV11-2
CDR3 DNA: TGTGCCAGCAGCGGGGGGGAGATTATGGAGTTGAGCTCCTACGAGCAGTACTTC
CDR3 protein: CASSGGEIMELSSYEQYF

D gene: TRBD1
J gene: TRBJ1-2
clone size: few
V gene: TRBV14
CDR3 DNA: TGTGCCAGCAGCCCGGGACAGCACTATGGCTACACCTTC
CDR3 protein: CASSPGQHYGYTF

D gene: -
J gene: TRBJ1-1
clone size: -
V gene: TRBV28
CDR3 DNA: TGTGCCAGCAGCTCCCCCCCAGGAGGGACTGAAGCTTTCTTT
CDR3 protein: CASSSPPGGTEAFF